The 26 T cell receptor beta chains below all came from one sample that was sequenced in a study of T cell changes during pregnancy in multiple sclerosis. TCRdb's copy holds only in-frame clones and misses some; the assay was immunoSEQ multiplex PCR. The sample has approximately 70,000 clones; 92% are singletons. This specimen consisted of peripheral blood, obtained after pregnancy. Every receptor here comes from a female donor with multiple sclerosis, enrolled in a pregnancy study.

CDR3 sequence reads: CASCPTVSSYNEQFF. In DNA, the CDR3 is TGTGCCAGCTGCCCGACAGTTAGCTCCTACAATGAGCAGTTCTTC. The rearrangement links TRBV5-6 to TRBJ2-1, with a weak D call TRBD1 (5 bases). Per the germline V gene, CDR1 is SGHDT and CDR2 is YYEEEE. V dropped 7 bases and J dropped 0 bases, with 14 bases sitting between them. There are 15 residues in the CDR3.

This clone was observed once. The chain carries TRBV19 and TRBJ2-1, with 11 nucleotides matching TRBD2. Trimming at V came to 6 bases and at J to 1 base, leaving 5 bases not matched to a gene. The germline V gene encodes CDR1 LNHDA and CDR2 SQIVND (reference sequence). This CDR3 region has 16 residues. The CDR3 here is CASRDSGRGSYNEQFF. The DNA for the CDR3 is TGTGCCAGTAGGGATAGCGGGAGGGGTTCCTACAATGAGCAGTTCTTC.

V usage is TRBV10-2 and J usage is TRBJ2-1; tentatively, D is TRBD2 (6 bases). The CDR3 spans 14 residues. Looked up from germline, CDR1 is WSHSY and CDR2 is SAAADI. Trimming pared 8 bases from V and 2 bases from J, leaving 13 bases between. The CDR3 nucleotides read TGCGCCAGCTCTCAGCGGGCCACCTACAATGAGCAGTTCTTC. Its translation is CASSQRATYNEQFF.

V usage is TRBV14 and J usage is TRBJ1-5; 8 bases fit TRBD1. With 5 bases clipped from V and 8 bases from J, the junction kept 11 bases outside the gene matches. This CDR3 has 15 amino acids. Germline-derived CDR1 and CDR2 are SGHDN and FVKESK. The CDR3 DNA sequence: TGTGCCAGCAGCACCACTGACAGGGGAGTGGAGCCCCAGCATTTT. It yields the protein CASSTTDRGVEPQHF. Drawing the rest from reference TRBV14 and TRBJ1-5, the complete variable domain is EAGVTQFPSHSVIEKGQTVTLRCDPISGHDNLYWYRRVMGKEIKFLLHFVKESKQDESGMPNNRFLAERTGGTYSTLKVQPAELEDSGVYFCASSTTDRGVEPQHFGDGTRLSIL.

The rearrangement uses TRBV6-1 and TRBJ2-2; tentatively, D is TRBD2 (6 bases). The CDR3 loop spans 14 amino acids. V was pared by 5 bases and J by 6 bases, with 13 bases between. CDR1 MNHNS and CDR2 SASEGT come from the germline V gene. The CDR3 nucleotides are TGTGCCAGCAGTTTACCGACTAGTTCCGGGGAGCTGTTTTTT. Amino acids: CASSLPTSSGELFF.

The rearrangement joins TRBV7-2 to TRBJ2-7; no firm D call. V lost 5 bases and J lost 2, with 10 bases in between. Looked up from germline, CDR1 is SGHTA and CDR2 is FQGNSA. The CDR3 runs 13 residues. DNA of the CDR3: TGTGCCAGCAGCAACGTCGGTCCCTACGAGCAGTACTTC. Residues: CASSNVGPYEQYF.

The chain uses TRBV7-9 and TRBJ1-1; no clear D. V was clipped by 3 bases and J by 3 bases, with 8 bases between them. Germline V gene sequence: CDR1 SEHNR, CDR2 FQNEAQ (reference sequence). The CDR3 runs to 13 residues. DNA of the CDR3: TGTGCCAGCAGCTTGGTCGTAGACACTGAAGCTTTCTTT. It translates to CASSLVVDTEAFF.

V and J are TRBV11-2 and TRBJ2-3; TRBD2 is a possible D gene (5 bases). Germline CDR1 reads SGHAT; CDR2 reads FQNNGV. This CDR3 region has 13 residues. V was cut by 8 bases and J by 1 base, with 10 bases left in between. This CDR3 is CASQEDRTDTQYF. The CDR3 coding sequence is TGTGCCAGCCAGGAGGACCGCACAGATACGCAGTATTTT. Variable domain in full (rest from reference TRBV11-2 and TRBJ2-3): EAGVAQSPRYKIIEKRQSVAFWCNPISGHATLYWYQQILGQGPKLLIQFQNNGVVDDSQLPKDRFSAERLKGVDSTLKIQPAKLEDSAVYLCASQEDRTDTQYFGPGTRLTVL.

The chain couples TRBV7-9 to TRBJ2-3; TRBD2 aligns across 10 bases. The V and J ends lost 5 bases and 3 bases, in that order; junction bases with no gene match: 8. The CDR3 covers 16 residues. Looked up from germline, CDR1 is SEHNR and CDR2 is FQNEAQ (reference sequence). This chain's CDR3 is CASSPNLAGETDTQYF. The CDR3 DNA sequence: TGTGCCAGCAGCCCCAACCTAGCGGGAGAAACAGATACGCAGTATTTT.

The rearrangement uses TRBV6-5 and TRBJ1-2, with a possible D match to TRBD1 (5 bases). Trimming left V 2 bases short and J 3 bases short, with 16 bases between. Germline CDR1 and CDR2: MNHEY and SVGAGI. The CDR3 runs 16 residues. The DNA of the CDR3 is TGTGCCAGCAGTTACGTCTCGTCCCCGGGGGACTATGGCTACACCTTC. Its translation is CASSYVSSPGDYGYTF.

CDR3 protein: CASSPGENYGYTF. Written as DNA, the CDR3 is TGTGCCAGCAGCCCGGGAGAGAACTATGGCTACACCTTC. The chain is built from TRBV11-2 and TRBJ1-2; no clear D gene. The ends were cut back, 5 bases at V and 2 bases at J, with 9 bases in the middle. This CDR3 is built from 13 residues. Germline V lookup: CDR1 SGHAT, CDR2 FQNNGV.

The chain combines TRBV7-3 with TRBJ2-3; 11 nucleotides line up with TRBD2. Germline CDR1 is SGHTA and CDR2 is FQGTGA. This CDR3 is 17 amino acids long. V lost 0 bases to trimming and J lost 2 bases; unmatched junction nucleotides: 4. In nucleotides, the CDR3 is TGTGCCAGCAGCTTAACGCTAGCGGGAGGTTCCACAGATACGCAGTATTTT. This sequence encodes CASSLTLAGGSTDTQYF.

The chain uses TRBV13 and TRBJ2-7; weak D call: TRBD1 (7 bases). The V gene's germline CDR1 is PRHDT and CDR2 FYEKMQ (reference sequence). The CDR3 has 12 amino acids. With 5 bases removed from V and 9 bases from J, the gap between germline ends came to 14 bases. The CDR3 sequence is CASSQTQGGQYF. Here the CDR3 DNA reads TGTGCCAGCAGCCAAACGCAGGGGGGGCAGTACTTC.

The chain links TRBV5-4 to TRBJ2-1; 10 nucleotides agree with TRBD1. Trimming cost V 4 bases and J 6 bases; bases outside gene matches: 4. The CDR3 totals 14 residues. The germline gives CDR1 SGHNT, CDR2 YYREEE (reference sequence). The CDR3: CASSPDRGSNEQFF. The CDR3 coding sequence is TGTGCCAGCAGCCCGGACAGGGGGAGCAATGAGCAGTTCTTC.

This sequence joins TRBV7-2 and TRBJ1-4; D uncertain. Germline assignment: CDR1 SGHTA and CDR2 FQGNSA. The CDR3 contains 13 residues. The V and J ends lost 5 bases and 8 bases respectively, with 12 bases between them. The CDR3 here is CASSRTEGEKLFF. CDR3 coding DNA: TGTGCCAGCAGCCGGACCGAGGGCGAAAAACTGTTTTTT.

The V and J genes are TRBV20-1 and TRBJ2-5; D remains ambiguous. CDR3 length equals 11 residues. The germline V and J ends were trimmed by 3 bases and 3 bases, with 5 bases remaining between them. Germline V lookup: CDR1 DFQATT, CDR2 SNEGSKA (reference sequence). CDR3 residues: CSASSEETQYF. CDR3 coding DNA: TGCAGTGCTAGTAGTGAAGAGACCCAGTACTTC.

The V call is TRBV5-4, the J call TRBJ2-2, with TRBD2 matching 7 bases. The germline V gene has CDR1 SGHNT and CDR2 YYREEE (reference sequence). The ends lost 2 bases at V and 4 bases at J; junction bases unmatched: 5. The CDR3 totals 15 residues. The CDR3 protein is CASSLVPGGTGELFF. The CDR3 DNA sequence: TGTGCCAGCAGCTTAGTACCGGGGGGCACCGGGGAGCTGTTTTTT. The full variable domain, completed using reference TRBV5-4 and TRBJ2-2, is ETGVTQSPTHLIKTRGQQVTLRCSSQSGHNTVSWYQQALGQGPQFIFQYYREEENGRGNFPPRFSGLQFPNYSSELNVNALELDDSALYLCASSLVPGGTGELFFGEGSRLTVL.

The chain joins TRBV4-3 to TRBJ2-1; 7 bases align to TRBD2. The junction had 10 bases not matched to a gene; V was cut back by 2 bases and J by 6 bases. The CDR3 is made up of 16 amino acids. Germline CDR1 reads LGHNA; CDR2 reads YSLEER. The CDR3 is CASSQLSGKSTNEQFF. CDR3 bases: TGCGCCAGCAGCCAACTCAGCGGGAAATCGACCAATGAGCAGTTCTTC.

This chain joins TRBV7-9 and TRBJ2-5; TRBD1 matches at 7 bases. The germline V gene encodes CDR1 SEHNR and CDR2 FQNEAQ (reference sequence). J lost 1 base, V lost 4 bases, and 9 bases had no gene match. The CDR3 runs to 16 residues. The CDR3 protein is CASSSIGQAPQETQYF. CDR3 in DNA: TGTGCCAGCAGCTCGATCGGACAGGCGCCCCAAGAGACCCAGTACTTC. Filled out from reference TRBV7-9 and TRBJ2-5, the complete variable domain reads DTGVSQNPRHKITKRGQNVTFRCDPISEHNRLYWYRQTLGQGPEFLTYFQNEAQLEKSRLLSDRFSAERPKGSFSTLEIQRTEQGDSAMYLCASSSIGQAPQETQYFGPGTRLLVL.

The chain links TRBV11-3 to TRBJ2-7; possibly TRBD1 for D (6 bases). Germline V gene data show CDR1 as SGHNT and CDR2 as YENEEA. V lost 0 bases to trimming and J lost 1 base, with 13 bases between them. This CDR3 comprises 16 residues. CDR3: CASSLEGGRGSYEQYF. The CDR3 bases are TGTGCCAGCAGCTTAGAAGGTGGCAGGGGATCCTACGAGCAGTACTTC.

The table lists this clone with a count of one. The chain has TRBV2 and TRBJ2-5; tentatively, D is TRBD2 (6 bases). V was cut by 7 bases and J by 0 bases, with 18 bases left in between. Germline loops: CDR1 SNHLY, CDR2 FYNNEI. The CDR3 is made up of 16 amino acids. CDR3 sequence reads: CASKLSGTFNQETQYF. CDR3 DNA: TGTGCCAGCAAACTTTCCGGGACTTTCAACCAAGAGACCCAGTACTTC.

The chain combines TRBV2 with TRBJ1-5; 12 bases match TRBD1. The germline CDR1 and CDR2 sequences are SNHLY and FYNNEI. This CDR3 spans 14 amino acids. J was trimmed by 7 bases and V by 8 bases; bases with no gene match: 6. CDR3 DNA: TGTGCCAGCGTGGTGGGGACAGGGGGCCAGCCCCAGCATTTT. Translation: CASVVGTGGQPQHF.

The DNA for the CDR3 is TGTGCCTGGAGTCTAGGGAGGTCCTGGGCCGGGGAGCTGTTTTTT. Amino acid sequence: CAWSLGRSWAGELFF. The chain links TRBV30 to TRBJ2-2; tentatively, D is TRBD2 (6 bases). The CDR3 loop spans 15 amino acids. V was trimmed by 2 bases and J by 6 bases, leaving 16 bases between them. Germline V lookup: CDR1 GTSNPN, CDR2 SVGIG (reference sequence).

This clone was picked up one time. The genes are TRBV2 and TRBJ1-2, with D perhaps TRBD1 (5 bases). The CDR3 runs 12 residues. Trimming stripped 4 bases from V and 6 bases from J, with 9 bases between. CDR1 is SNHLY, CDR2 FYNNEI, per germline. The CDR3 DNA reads TGTGCCAGCAGTGTCAGGGTGCATGGCTACACCTTC. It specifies CASSVRVHGYTF.

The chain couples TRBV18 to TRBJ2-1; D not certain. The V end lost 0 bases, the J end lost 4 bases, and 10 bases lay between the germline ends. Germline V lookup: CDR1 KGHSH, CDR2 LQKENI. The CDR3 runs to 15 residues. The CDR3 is CASSPPGVWYNEQFF. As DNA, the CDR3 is TGTGCCAGCTCACCACCCGGAGTGTGGTACAATGAGCAGTTCTTC.

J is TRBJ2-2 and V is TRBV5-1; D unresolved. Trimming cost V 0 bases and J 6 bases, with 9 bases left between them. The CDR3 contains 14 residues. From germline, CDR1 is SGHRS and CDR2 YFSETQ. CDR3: CASSLGLTPGELFF. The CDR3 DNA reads TGCGCCAGCAGCTTGGGTCTAACGCCCGGGGAGCTGTTTTTT. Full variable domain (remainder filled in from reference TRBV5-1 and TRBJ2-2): KAGVTQTPRYLIKTRGQQVTLSCSPISGHRSVSWYQQTPGQGLQFLFEYFSETQRNKGNFPGRFSGRQFSNSRSEMNVSTLELGDSALYLCASSLGLTPGELFFGEGSRLTVL.